Each of the 6 T cell receptor beta chains below was sequenced from the same sample in a study of cytomegalovirus exposure and HLA in healthy donors. Primers: 60 Vbeta forward and 13 Jbeta reverse. This table comes from immunoSEQ multiplex PCR, and its TCRdb copy is limited to in-frame clones, with some not included. Of 150,000 to 200,000 clones in the sample, over 75% are singletons; the top ten hold 1.5% to 2%. The sequenced material came from PBMCs. The receptors here all came from a woman aged 25 to 39 in good health and CMV-seronegative.

This clone appeared once. J is TRBJ1-1 and V is TRBV30; no clear D gene. The CDR3 extends over 14 amino acids. CDR1 GTSNPN and CDR2 SVGIG come from the germline V gene (reference sequence). Trimming took off 4 bases at V and 0 bases at J, with 12 bases between the two ends. CDR3 in amino acids: CAWTGGTMNTEAFF. For the CDR3, the DNA is TGTGCCTGGACCGGTGGTACCATGAACACTGAAGCTTTCTTT.

The rearrangement uses TRBV20-1 and TRBJ2-3; D gene uncertain. The germline V gene encodes CDR1 DFQATT and CDR2 SNEGSKA (reference sequence). The CDR3 has 11 amino acids. V lost 0 bases, J lost 10 bases, and 8 bases lay in between. CDR3 in amino acids: CSARDRRAQYF. In nucleotides, the CDR3 is TGCAGTGCTAGAGACAGGCGAGCGCAGTATTTT.

The J gene is TRBJ2-1, the V gene TRBV27; TRBD2 matches at 9 bases. Germline CDR1 MNHEY, CDR2 SMNVEV (reference sequence). V lost 7 bases, J lost 7 bases, and 11 bases stayed unmatched. The CDR3 is 15 amino acids. The chain's CDR3 is CASTLAAGGRNEQFF. The CDR3 region has the DNA TGTGCCAGCACTCTCGCGGCGGGAGGGAGGAATGAGCAGTTCTTC.

The chain uses TRBV28 and TRBJ1-5; no clear D gene. V lost 6 bases to trimming and J lost 6 bases, with 18 bases between them. The CDR3 loop spans 15 amino acids. The germline gives CDR1 MDHEN, CDR2 SYDVKM. The CDR3 is CASRTGGGFPQPQHF. The DNA for the CDR3 is TGTGCCAGCAGAACCGGTGGAGGCTTCCCTCAGCCCCAGCATTTT.

The rearrangement links TRBV27 to TRBJ1-5, with 8 positions matching TRBD1. The CDR3 runs to 18 residues. V dropped 2 bases and J dropped 2; count of bases not matched to a gene: 11. Germline CDR1 and CDR2: MNHEY and SMNVEV (reference sequence). As DNA, the CDR3 is TGTGCCAGCAGTTTAAAGGCAGGGGGCGCTTGGGGCAATCAGCCCCAGCATTTT. This sequence encodes CASSLKAGGAWGNQPQHF.

This chain links TRBV18 with TRBJ1-2; D is ambiguous. Germline values: CDR1 KGHSH, CDR2 LQKENI. The germline V and J ends were trimmed by 2 bases and 4 bases, with 11 bases remaining between them. The CDR3 runs to 14 residues. The CDR3 is CASSPISFSYGYTF. For the CDR3, the DNA is TGTGCCAGCTCACCAATCTCATTCAGCTATGGCTACACCTTC.